This is a list of T cell receptor beta chains from one sample in a study of blood T cell repertoires in COVID-19. Using immunoSEQ multiplex PCR, the repertoire was profiled, and TCRdb retains in-frame clones only, with some absent. The data contain some 150,000 clones, more than 70% of them seen just once; the ten biggest clones take up 10% to 15%. Sequencing was carried out using peripheral blood. These receptors were obtained from a man aged 55-75 years with active or convalescent COVID-19. Both conserved end residues are part of each CDR3. Fields, in order: clone size, V gene, D gene, J gene, CDR3 DNA, CDR3 protein. The D gene is left open where the match is weak. A row's size may be missing; if present it is once, few, many or a size class.

-	TRBV27	TRBD1	TRBJ1-5	TGTGCCAGCAGTAGGGAGACAGGGGTAGGAACCCAGCCCCAGCATTTT	CASSRETGVGTQPQHF
-	TRBV19	TRBD1	TRBJ1-2	TGTGCCAGTAGTATTGGGACAGGGCCAACTAACTATGGCTACACCTTC	CASSIGTGPTNYGYTF
-	TRBV6-6	TRBD2	TRBJ2-3	TGTGCCAGCAGTAATCCGGGACTAACAGATACGCAGTATTTT	CASSNPGLTDTQYF
once	TRBV6-6	TRBD1	TRBJ1-2	TGTGCCAGCAGTGACCGACAGGGGGCGCTGAATGGCTACACCTTC	CASSDRQGALNGYTF
-	TRBV29-1	-	TRBJ2-3	TGCAGCGTTACGAGCGGCACAGATACGCAGTATTTT	CSVTSGTDTQYF
-	TRBV5-1	-	TRBJ2-7	TGCGCCAGCAGCTTGGGCGGGCGGAGCCCCTCCTACGAGCAGTACTTC	CASSLGGRSPSYEQYF
once	TRBV28	-	TRBJ1-5	TGTGCCAGCAGCAACAGGGAGGGTGCCGAGAAGCCCCAGCATTTT	CASSNREGAEKPQHF
-	TRBV6-5	TRBD2	TRBJ2-1	TGTGCCAGCAGCTCCGGGCTAGCGGGAGGAACGGAGCAGTTCTTC	CASSSGLAGGTEQFF
-	TRBV7-9	-	TRBJ1-4	TGTGCCAGCAGCTACCGGGAGCATGAAAAACTGTTTTTT	CASSYREHEKLFF
-	TRBV24-1	TRBD2	TRBJ2-2	TGTGCCACCACGGGAGGGCCTGGGGAGCTGTTTTTT	CATTGGPGELFF
-	TRBV6-5	TRBD2	TRBJ2-7	TGTGCCAGCAGTTACTCCGGGGGGTCCTCCTACGAGCAGTACTTC	CASSYSGGSSYEQYF
few	TRBV27	TRBD2	TRBJ2-3	TGTGCCAGCAGTTTAATTCCCCTAGCGGGAGCAACAGATACGCAGTATTTT	CASSLIPLAGATDTQYF
-	TRBV28	TRBD2	TRBJ2-1	TGTGCCAGCAGTTTATCTAGCGGGCCCCCAAGCTCCTACAATGAGCAGTTCTTC	CASSLSSGPPSSYNEQFF
once	TRBV19	TRBD1	TRBJ2-7	TGTGCCAGTAGTTTGACCGGGACAGGGAACTACGAGCAGTACTTC	CASSLTGTGNYEQYF
-	TRBV15	-	TRBJ2-3	TGTGCCACCAGCAGAGAGCTTCTAGGGGGAGATACGCAGTATTTT	CATSRELLGGDTQYF
-	TRBV10-3	-	TRBJ2-3	TGTGCCATCAGTGGAGGAGATACGCAGTATTTT	CAISGGDTQYF
-	TRBV4-2	TRBD2	TRBJ2-7	TGTGCCAGCAGCCCCGGACTAGCGGGAGAGGGCGAGCAGTACTTC	CASSPGLAGEGEQYF
-	TRBV5-1	-	TRBJ2-2	TGCGCCAGCAGCGCGGATGGGTTTAACACCGGGGAGCTGTTTTTT	CASSADGFNTGELFF
-	TRBV16	-	TRBJ2-3	TGTGCCAGCAGCCAAGTGGGCCCAGATACGCAGTATTTT	CASSQVGPDTQYF
-	TRBV6-5	TRBD2	TRBJ2-3	TGTGCCAGCAGGCTAGCGGGGGCAGATACGCAGTATTTT	CASRLAGADTQYF
-	TRBV7-3	TRBD1	TRBJ1-5	TGTGCCAGCAGCTTAGGGACAGGGGAAGGAGGCCAGCCCCAGCATTTT	CASSLGTGEGGQPQHF
-	TRBV7-9	-	TRBJ2-5	TGTGCCAGCAGCTTAGCGTCTGGGGGGATCGGGGAGACCCAGTACTTC	CASSLASGGIGETQYF
-	TRBV15	-	TRBJ1-5	TGTGCCACCAGCCCATGGGCTCAATTTGCTGACAGTCACAATCAGCCCCAGCATTTT	CATSPWAQFADSHNQPQHF
-	TRBV7-2	-	TRBJ1-2	TGTGCCAGCAGCCCTGACCCGGGAGGTGGCTACACCTTC	CASSPDPGGGYTF
-	TRBV6-5	-	TRBJ1-2	TGTGCCAGCAGTTACCGGGTGGAGGGCTATGGCTACACCTTC	CASSYRVEGYGYTF
-	TRBV5-5	-	TRBJ1-5	TGTGCCAGCAGCTCCAGGGATTGGGGGGATCAGCCCCAGCATTTT	CASSSRDWGDQPQHF
-	TRBV21-1	-	TRBJ2-5	TGTGCCAGCAGCGAAACTAGCGGGAACGAGACCCAGTACTTC	CASSETSGNETQYF
-	TRBV7-8	TRBD2	TRBJ2-3	TGTGCCAGCAGCTTAGTAGCGGGAGGTGGTACAGATACGCAGTATTTT	CASSLVAGGGTDTQYF
-	TRBV28	TRBD1	TRBJ1-5	TGTGCCAGCAGTTCCTTCGGACAGGTCTTTAGGGCCCAGCATTTT	CASSSFGQVFRAQHF
-	TRBV29-1	-	TRBJ1-1	TGCAGCGTTGCCCACAAGGGGGTGGGCACTGAAGCTTTCTTT	CSVAHKGVGTEAFF
-	TRBV7-2	TRBD2	TRBJ2-5	TGTGCCAGCAGCTTAAGCGGGGCCCCCTGGGAGACCCAGTACTTC	CASSLSGAPWETQYF
-	TRBV4-1	TRBD2	TRBJ2-7	TGCGCCAGCAGCATATCTCGGACTAGCTCGAACTATGGGGGCGAGCAGTACTTC	CASSISRTSSNYGGEQYF
-	TRBV29-1	TRBD1	TRBJ2-1	TGCAGCGTTGATGATCTTGGGACAGCCGCAAATGAGCAGTTCTTC	CSVDDLGTAANEQFF
-	TRBV18	-	TRBJ1-3	TGTGCCAGCCTAGACCGAGACTCTGGAAACACCATATATTTT	CASLDRDSGNTIYF
-	TRBV3-1/TRBV3-2	TRBD1	TRBJ1-4	TGTGCCAGCAGCCAAGATCCGGGACAGCGGGTTTTT	CASSQDPGQRVF
once	TRBV5-1	TRBD1	TRBJ2-1	TGCGCCAGCAGCCAGGGACAGGGGGGGAATGAGCAGTTCTTC	CASSQGQGGNEQFF
few	TRBV24-1	TRBD2	TRBJ2-1	TGTGCCACCAGTGATTACCCTAGCGGGAGATTCTCCTACAATGAGCAGTTCTTC	CATSDYPSGRFSYNEQFF
-	TRBV7-2	-	TRBJ2-5	TGTGCCAGCGGACAACAGGGGGGGGAGACCCAGTACTTC	CASGQQGGETQYF
-	TRBV14	TRBD2	TRBJ2-3	TGTGCCAGCAGCCAACAAGCGGGAGTGACCGATACGCAGTATTTT	CASSQQAGVTDTQYF
-	TRBV10-3	TRBD2	TRBJ2-7	TGTGCCATTGGGGGGACATCCGGGACTAGCAGTCCCGAGCAGTACTTC	CAIGGTSGTSSPEQYF
few	TRBV30	TRBD2	TRBJ2-1	TGTGCCTGGGGGGCGGGAGATGAGCAGTTCTTC	CAWGAGDEQFF
-	TRBV9	-	TRBJ2-3	TGTGCCAGCAGCTCTGTCTGGAGCTTCACAGATACGCAGTATTTT	CASSSVWSFTDTQYF
-	TRBV6-5	-	TRBJ1-1	TGTGCCAGCAGTAGAGACACGAACACTGAAGCTTTCTTT	CASSRDTNTEAFF
-	TRBV13	TRBD1	TRBJ1-1	TGTGCCAGCAGCCCCGGACAGGGTGAAGCTTTCTTT	CASSPGQGEAFF
once	TRBV18	-	TRBJ2-7	TGTGCCAGCTCACCACCGGCGGATTCCTACGAGCAGTACTTC	CASSPPADSYEQYF
-	TRBV6-6	-	TRBJ2-7	TGTGCCAGCAGTTACACAGGCCCCTACGAGCAGTACTTC	CASSYTGPYEQYF
-	TRBV18	-	TRBJ1-2	TGTGCCAGCTCACCAGACAGCGGGAACTATGGCTACACCTTC	CASSPDSGNYGYTF
once	TRBV4-1	TRBD1	TRBJ2-1	TGCGCCAGCAGCCAAGTAGCAGGGGGCGCCTACAATGAGCAGTTCTTC	CASSQVAGGAYNEQFF
-	TRBV28	TRBD2	TRBJ2-1	TGTGCCAGCAGTTTAACACACGCCGGGACTAGAAACTCGGGTGAGCAGTTCTTC	CASSLTHAGTRNSGEQFF
-	TRBV24-1	TRBD2	TRBJ2-7	TGTGCCACCACCGGGACTAGCGCCTCGGACGAGCAGTACTTC	CATTGTSASDEQYF
-	TRBV11-2	TRBD1	TRBJ2-1	TGTGCCAGCAGCTCTATAGGGACAGGGGGCCGCGGCCGCGGTGAGCAGTTCTTC	CASSSIGTGGRGRGEQFF
-	TRBV18	-	TRBJ1-1	TGTGCCAGCTCCCCATTAACCCGGCGCGGTACTGAAGCTTTCTTT	CASSPLTRRGTEAFF
-	TRBV29-1	-	TRBJ1-1	TGCAGCGCACAAAGGGGCGGGAACACTGAAGCTTTCTTT	CSAQRGGNTEAFF
-	TRBV19	-	TRBJ1-6	TGTGCCAGTAGACCGCAGGGTAATTCACCCCTCCACTTT	CASRPQGNSPLHF